This T cell receptor beta chain was documented in a study of T cell responses to AZD1222 COVID-19 vaccine. This clone came up once. Germline lookup yields CDR1 SNHLY and CDR2 FYNNEI. The CDR3 consists of 14 residues. V was pared by 7 bases and J by 3 bases, with 5 bases of the junction left unmatched. Clones were read by immunoSEQ multiplex PCR, and TCRdb kept only the in-frame ones, dropping some. The sample shows 90,000 to 100,000 clones, 70% to 90% of them seen only once. The material was peripheral blood, obtained on day 0 of AZD1222 vaccination. The chain uses TRBV2 and TRBJ2-3; 9 bases agree with TRBD2. The TCR sequence derives from an adult in good health. The CDR3 bases are TGTGCCAGCATTTTAAGCGGGGGGACAGATACGCAGTATTTT. Amino acid sequence: CASILSGGTDTQYF.